This T cell receptor (beta chain) derives from a study of CD8+CD57+ T cells in acquired aplastic anemia. Study-level background: When averaged, DNA from sorted CD4+ and CD8+ cells came to 3 to 4 ug.

According to the study, genomic DNA was the template for TCR beta VDJ and CDR3 profiling. TCRdb passed the reads through MiXCR, listing each CDR3 protein once. This sample yields about 170,000 distinct CDR3 sequences, of which 47% are seen a single time; 1.1% belongs to the top ten. Study results and caveats: Both patients and controls carried the same twenty-nine CD8+ CDR3 sequences.

All sequencing subjects had displayed CD8+CD57+ cell expansion on flow cytometry. V was pared by 6 bases and J by 1 base, with 15 bases between. The CDR3 is 15 residues long. Germline V CDR1 and CDR2: WNHNN, SYGVQD (reference sequence). This clonotype was picked up many times. The target antigen is unknown. This chain uses TRBV10-1 with TRBJ1-1, with D perhaps TRBD1 (6 bases). This receptor was identified in a human donor with aplastic anemia. The sequenced sample consisted of sorted CD4+, CD8+, or CD8+CD57+ T cells (not recorded which) from PBMCs. Here the CDR3 DNA reads TGCGCCAGCAGCCCCCACAGGGCGGGGAACACTGAAGCTTTCTTT. Translating gives CASSPHRAGNTEAFF.